Presented here are 16 T cell receptor beta chains from one specimen sequenced in a study of long-term antiretroviral therapy in people with HIV. The run of the v3.0 immunoSEQ assay was at survey level. Measured with immunoSEQ multiplex PCR; TCRdb has only the in-frame clones, and not every one. The sample lists some 31,000 clones, around 97% occurring once. Here the sequenced sample was unsorted PBMCs, taken 6.9 years after starting antiretroviral therapy. Receptors were obtained from a young man with HIV.

This rearrangement joins TRBV7-3 to TRBJ1-2; weak D call: TRBD1 (6 bases). In germline, CDR1 is SGHTA, CDR2 FQGTGA. There are 15 residues in the CDR3. V lost 4 bases to trimming and J lost 2 bases, with 14 bases between them. The CDR3 reads CASSSRGGANYGYTF. CDR3 bases: TGTGCCAGCAGCTCCCGGGGGGGGGCCAACTATGGCTACACCTTC.

The rearrangement uses TRBV5-1 and TRBJ2-1; maybe TRBD1 (6 bases). There are 13 residues in the CDR3. V was shortened by 7 bases and J by 0 bases, with 8 bases between the two germline ends. Germline values: CDR1 SGHRS, CDR2 YFSETQ. The CDR3 sequence is CASGQSSYNEQFF. CDR3 in DNA: TGCGCCAGCGGACAGAGCTCCTACAATGAGCAGTTCTTC.

The count of this clone is one. The gene calls are TRBV11-2 and TRBJ1-1; 9 bases are a match to TRBD1. The CDR3 totals 16 residues. The germline CDR1 and CDR2 sequences are SGHAT and FQNNGV. Trimming at V came to 3 bases and at J to 1 base, leaving 6 bases not matched to a gene. The CDR3: CASSFPTTGGNTEAFF. In DNA form, the CDR3 reads TGTGCCAGCAGCTTCCCTACGACAGGGGGGAACACTGAAGCTTTCTTT.

The J gene is TRBJ2-1, the V gene TRBV19; 7 bases fit TRBD1. This CDR3 has 11 amino acids. CDR1 and CDR2 (germline): LNHDA, SQIVND (reference sequence). With V trimmed by 10 bases and J by 6 bases, 3 bases remained unmatched. CDR3 in DNA: TGTGCCATCCGGACAGGCAATGAGCAGTTCTTC. Its translation: CAIRTGNEQFF.

V is TRBV6-1 and J is TRBJ2-2; 7 bases are a match to TRBD1. V was clipped by 5 bases and J by 1 base; unmatched bases: 4. The germline V gene has CDR1 MNHNS and CDR2 SASEGT. The CDR3 has 15 amino acids. CDR3 sequence (DNA): TGTGCCAGCAGTCTCCGGGACAGGAACACCGGGGAGCTGTTTTTT. It specifies CASSLRDRNTGELFF.

The chain links TRBV7-9 to TRBJ2-4; the D gene is possibly TRBD2 (5 bases). Germline assignment: CDR1 SEHNR and CDR2 FQNEAQ (reference sequence). The CDR3 runs to 14 residues. Trimming took 5 bases from V and 8 from J, leaving 16 bases between them. The CDR3 is CASSAGVRLDIQYF. CDR3 bases: TGTGCCAGCAGCGCCGGGGTCAGGTTGGACATTCAGTACTTC.

This chain uses TRBV7-8 with TRBJ2-6; no firm D call. The CDR3 length is 17 residues. Trimming cost V 5 bases and J 0 bases, with 14 bases left between them. Per germline, CDR1 SGHVS and CDR2 FQNEAQ. The CDR3 region has the DNA TGTGCCAGCAGCGCGCGCTTTCGTTTCTCTGGGGCCAACGTCCTGACTTTC. Translating gives CASSARFRFSGANVLTF.

This chain uses TRBV6-1 with TRBJ1-3; D may be TRBD1 (5 bases). The CDR3 extends over 15 amino acids. V was clipped by 6 bases and J by 4 bases, with 16 bases between them. CDR1 is MNHNS and CDR2 is SASEGT in the germline V gene. The DNA of the CDR3 is TGTGCCAGCAGATTCGGGACTCTCAGGGGAAACACCATATATTTT. It is translated as CASRFGTLRGNTIYF.

V is TRBV19 and J is TRBJ1-2; no clear D. CDR1 and CDR2 from the germline V gene are LNHDA and SQIVND (reference sequence). The CDR3 covers 14 residues. With 9 bases removed from V and 4 bases from J, the gap between germline ends came to 18 bases. CDR3 sequence reads: CARIPRAQGYGYTF. The CDR3 region has the DNA TGTGCCAGAATTCCGAGGGCGCAAGGCTATGGCTACACCTTC.

The V and J genes are TRBV6-5 and TRBJ1-1, with D perhaps matching TRBD1 (5 bases). The CDR3 length is 13 residues. Trimming cost V 2 bases and J 3 bases, with 7 bases left between them. Germline V CDR1 and CDR2: MNHEY, SVGAGI. The CDR3 DNA follows: TGTGCCAGCAGTTACGGGGGGTACACTGAAGCTTTCTTT. Translated, it gives CASSYGGYTEAFF.

The V and J genes are TRBV4-2 and TRBJ2-7; 8 bases agree with TRBD1. The CDR3 contains 16 residues. Trimming at V came to 1 base and at J to 4 bases, leaving 9 bases not matched to a gene. Germline values: CDR1 LGHNA, CDR2 YNFKEQ. CDR3 residues: CASSQAGTGTPYEQYF. The DNA of the CDR3 is TGTGCCAGCAGCCAAGCCGGGACAGGCACACCTTACGAGCAGTACTTC.

The rearrangement links TRBV15 to TRBJ2-7, with 7 bases matching TRBD2. Germline V gene lookup returns CDR1 LNHNV and CDR2 YYDKDF (reference sequence). The CDR3 consists of 15 residues. Germline trimming cut 5 bases from V and 0 bases from J; bases unmatched to any gene: 7. The chain's CDR3 is CATSETAGPSYEQYF. CDR3 nucleotide sequence: TGTGCCACCAGCGAAACAGCGGGACCCTCCTACGAGCAGTACTTC. Full variable domain (missing parts from reference TRBV15 and TRBJ2-7): DAMVIQNPRYQVTQFGKPVTLSCSQTLNHNVMYWYQQKSSQAPKLLFHYYDKDFNNEADTPDNFQSRRPNTSFCFLDIRSPGLGDTAMYLCATSETAGPSYEQYFGPGTRLTVT.

The chain has TRBV29-1 and TRBJ2-7; D uncertain. V shed 1 base and J shed 0 bases, with 13 bases lying between them. The CDR3 has 15 amino acids. The germline CDR1 and CDR2 sequences are SQVTM and ANQGSEA. The CDR3 DNA is TGCAGCGTTGAAGTTTCAACCCGGGCCTCCTACGAGCAGTACTTC. Its protein is CSVEVSTRASYEQYF.

J is TRBJ2-1 and V is TRBV9; tentatively, D is TRBD1 or TRBD2 (5 bases each). Looked up from germline, CDR1 is SGDLS and CDR2 is YYNGEE. V lost 2 bases, J lost 3 bases, and 15 bases lay in between. The CDR3 sequence is 16 residues long. The CDR3 sequence is CASSVAGTVIYNEQFF. Here the CDR3 DNA reads TGTGCCAGCAGCGTTGCCGGGACCGTAATCTACAATGAGCAGTTCTTC.

This sequence joins TRBV15 and TRBJ1-1; TRBD1 aligns across 9 bases. The CDR3 is 15 amino acids. The germline V gene has CDR1 LNHNV and CDR2 YYDKDF (reference sequence). V lost 3 bases and J lost 3; bases outside the gene matches: 5. Written as DNA, the CDR3 is TGTGCCACCAGCAGCTGGACAGGGGTTTACACTGAAGCTTTCTTT. Translation gives CATSSWTGVYTEAFF.

The chain recombines TRBV5-4 with TRBJ2-1; D is unresolved. Germline lookup yields CDR1 SGHNT and CDR2 YYREEE (reference sequence). Trimming pared 4 bases from V and 10 bases from J, leaving 12 bases between. The CDR3 consists of 12 residues. The CDR3 here is CASSQRLNEQFF. CDR3 coding DNA: TGTGCCAGCAGCCAAAGGTTAAACGAGCAGTTCTTC.